The 19 T cell receptor beta chains below all came from one sample that was sequenced in a study of response to subunit inactivated influenza vaccine. TCRdb itself ran the RT-PCR reads through MiXCR, one entry per CDR3 protein. The sample holds more than 500,000 distinct CDR3 sequences; roughly 10% are singletons and the top ten take about 11%. This sample was shared with a second study, whose subject was T cells expressing NK-cell markers. As reported in that work: Scientists made TCR beta cDNA using 5'RACE template switching with UMIs.

The specimen comprised PBMCs from blood, sampled on the day of vaccination. These TCRs come from a man over 45 who received an inactivated influenza vaccine.

This clonotype occurred many times. The chain is built from TRBV29-1 and TRBJ2-6; no definite D call. V lost 3 bases to trimming and J lost 0 bases, with 3 bases between them. Germline V gives CDR1 SQVTM, CDR2 ANQGSEA. This CDR3 region has 13 residues. Here the CDR3 reads CSVDISGANVLTF. The CDR3, as DNA: TGCAGCGTTGACATCTCTGGGGCCAACGTCCTGACTTTC.

Only a few counts were recorded for this clonotype. The chain joins TRBV7-7 to TRBJ2-5; no definite D call. CDR3 length equals 12 residues. Germline V gene data show CDR1 as SSHAT and CDR2 as FNYEAQ (reference sequence). Trimming removed 5 bases at V and 5 bases at J, with 9 bases between. In nucleotides, the CDR3 is TGTGCCAGCAGCACAACATCGGAGACCCAGTACTTC. It encodes CASSTTSETQYF.

This clonotype has just a few counts. The chain uses TRBV5-1 and TRBJ2-1, with D perhaps matching TRBD1 or TRBD2 (5 bases each). CDR1 and CDR2 (germline): SGHRS, YFSETQ. Trimming left V 4 bases short and J 5 bases short, with 13 bases between. The CDR3 totals 14 residues. CDR3 in DNA: TGCGCCAGCAGCCGGGACCCTAACGACAATGAGCAGTTCTTC. It codes for CASSRDPNDNEQFF.

The chain couples TRBV5-1 to TRBJ2-5, with D perhaps TRBD1 or TRBD2 (7 bases each). V shed 0 bases and J shed 6 bases, with 18 bases lying between them. The germline CDR1 and CDR2 sequences are SGHRS and YFSETQ. The CDR3 is made up of 16 amino acids. CDR3 amino acids: CASSLAQGGARKTQYF. The CDR3 DNA reads TGCGCCAGCAGCTTGGCGCAGGGGGGGGCCAGGAAGACCCAGTACTTC.

This clonotype has ten or more counts. The V gene is TRBV6-2 or TRBV6-3, the J gene TRBJ2-3; tentative D call: TRBD1 (6 bases). Germline V gene sequence: CDR1 MNHEY, CDR2 SVGEGT. The CDR3 totals 18 residues. V dropped 0 bases and J dropped 10 bases, with 26 bases sitting between them. The DNA of the CDR3 is TGTGCCAGCAGTTACTCGATAGGAGCCGGGACAAGGGGGAAGGCGCAGTATTTT. This sequence encodes CASSYSIGAGTRGKAQYF.

The genes are TRBV12-3 or TRBV12-4 and TRBJ1-2; D remains ambiguous. V was pared by 7 bases and J by 1 base, with 16 bases between. The CDR3 covers 15 residues. The CDR3 sequence is CASISRGGSNYGYTF. CDR3 DNA sequence: TGTGCCAGCATCTCCCGAGGAGGGAGTAACTATGGCTACACCTTC.

This clonotype was counted between two and nine times. The genes are TRBV15 and TRBJ2-1; D gene unclear. Germline V gives CDR1 LNHNV, CDR2 YYDKDF (reference sequence). Trimming removed 1 base from V and 5 bases from J, with 3 bases in between. The CDR3 loop spans 12 amino acids. CDR3 in DNA: TGTGCCACCAGCAGAGCTGACAATGAGCAGTTCTTC. It yields the protein CATSRADNEQFF.

This clonotype was counted between two and nine times. The chain recombines TRBV10-2 with TRBJ2-2; 10 nucleotides match TRBD2. The germline gives CDR1 WSHSY, CDR2 SAAADI. CDR3 size: 15 residues. V lost 5 bases and J lost 6; bases outside the gene matches: 6. The CDR3 DNA sequence: TGCGCCAGCAGTCTAAGCGGGGGGGCCTCCGGGGAGCTGTTTTTT. It yields the protein CASSLSGGASGELFF.

The chain employs TRBV28 and TRBJ2-1; TRBD2 matches at 15 bases. Germline CDR1 and CDR2: MDHEN and SYDVKM. The CDR3 contains 17 residues. The V and J ends lost 6 bases and 3 bases, in that order; junction bases with no gene match: 6. CDR3 protein: CASSQGLAGGHYNEQFF. For the CDR3, the DNA is TGTGCCAGCAGCCAAGGACTAGCGGGGGGGCACTACAATGAGCAGTTCTTC.

This clonotype was found a few times. The chain recombines TRBV28 with TRBJ2-1; 7 nucleotides agree with TRBD2. Germline V gene lookup returns CDR1 MDHEN and CDR2 SYDVKM. V gave up 7 bases and J gave up 8 bases; unmatched junction bases: 11. The CDR3 runs to 14 residues. The DNA for the CDR3 is TGTGCCAGCAAACGGGGGAGGGCCATAGATGAGCAGTTCTTC. It translates to CASKRGRAIDEQFF.

This clonotype has just a few counts. The chain uses TRBV3-1 and TRBJ2-5, with a weak D call TRBD2 (6 bases). Germline V gene lookup returns CDR1 LGHDT and CDR2 YNNKEL (reference sequence). The V gene lost 2 bases and the J gene lost 5 bases, with 18 bases spanning the gap. This CDR3 is built from 16 residues. The CDR3 coding sequence is TGTGCCAGCAGCCAAAACCTAATCGGGAGCGGGGAGACCCAGTACTTC. Translating it yields CASSQNLIGSGETQYF.

This clonotype was found a few times. The V and J genes are TRBV7-9 and TRBJ2-7; TRBD2 agrees at 13 bases. Losses at the gene ends were 5 bases for V and 5 bases for J; bases not matched to a gene: 6. Per germline, CDR1 SEHNR and CDR2 FQNEAQ (reference sequence). The CDR3 length is 15 residues. CDR3 bases: TGTGCCAGCAGCCCCACTAGCGGGGGGGCCCACGAGCAGTACTTC. This codes for CASSPTSGGAHEQYF.

This clonotype has just a few counts. J is TRBJ2-6 and V is TRBV29-1, with TRBD1 identical over 8 bases. The CDR3 sequence is 20 residues long. The trim removed 2 bases at V and 2 bases at J, leaving 17 bases unmatched. Germline CDR1 is SQVTM and CDR2 is ANQGSEA. The CDR3 protein is CSVELWPGGDSGPGANVLTF. The CDR3, as DNA: TGCAGCGTTGAATTATGGCCAGGGGGCGATAGCGGCCCTGGGGCCAACGTCCTGACTTTC.

This rearrangement joins TRBV29-1 to TRBJ2-7; TRBD2 matches at 10 bases. V shed 5 bases and J 8 bases; nucleotides not matched to a gene: 12. This CDR3 has 14 amino acids. Germline assignment: CDR1 SQVTM and CDR2 ANQGSEA. CDR3 protein: CSVHKSGGVSKQYF. Here the CDR3 DNA reads TGCAGCGTTCACAAAAGCGGGGGGGTAAGCAAGCAGTACTTC.

The CDR3 DNA reads TGTGCCAGCTCACCGGTCTCGGCAGGGGGCTACGAGCAGTACTTC. Translating it yields CASSPVSAGGYEQYF. The chain carries TRBV18 and TRBJ2-7, with 7 bases aligning to TRBD1. Per germline, CDR1 KGHSH and CDR2 LQKENI. The J segment lost 3 bases and the V segment lost 3 bases, leaving 8 bases of the junction unmatched. This CDR3 has 15 amino acids. Full variable domain (missing parts from reference TRBV18 and TRBJ2-7): NAGVMQNPRHLVRRRGQEARLRCSPMKGHSHVYWYRQLPEEGLKFMVYLQKENIIDESGMPKERFSAEFPKEGPSILRIQQVVRGDSAAYFCASSPVSAGGYEQYFGPGTRLTVT.

This chain joins TRBV4-1 and TRBJ2-3; maybe TRBD2 (6 bases). Germline CDR1 is MGHRA and CDR2 is YSYEKL. Trimming took 1 base from V and 0 from J, leaving 14 bases between them. This CDR3 has 17 residues. The CDR3 sequence: CASSQVILANSTDTQYF. CDR3 nucleotide sequence: TGCGCCAGCAGCCAAGTCATTCTAGCGAATAGCACAGATACGCAGTATTTT.

There are a few counts of this clonotype. V usage is TRBV20-1 and J usage is TRBJ2-7, with TRBD1 matching over 12 bases. This CDR3 is 16 amino acids long. The V gene end was trimmed by 0 bases and the J gene end by 4 bases; junction bases not matched to a gene: 7. Germline V lookup: CDR1 DFQATT, CDR2 SNEGSKA (reference sequence). The CDR3: CSARDQGTGGFYEQYF. CDR3 DNA: TGCAGTGCTAGAGATCAAGGGACAGGGGGCTTTTACGAGCAGTACTTC.

This rearrangement joins TRBV4-1 to TRBJ2-7, with 14 bases matching TRBD2. V lost 2 bases to trimming and J lost 0 bases; unmatched junction nucleotides: 15. Germline CDR1 is MGHRA and CDR2 is YSYEKL. The CDR3 length is 21 residues. The CDR3 nucleotides read TGCGCCAGCAGCCAATCCCTCCCGGGACTAGCGGGGGCCTTCCTCTCCTACGAGCAGTACTTC. Its protein product is CASSQSLPGLAGAFLSYEQYF.

This clonotype has a handful of counts. V and J are TRBV20-1 and TRBJ1-2; 11 nucleotides match TRBD1. The V gene end was trimmed by 2 bases and the J gene end by 1 base; junction bases not matched to a gene: 3. This CDR3 is 15 amino acids long. Germline CDR1 reads DFQATT; CDR2 reads SNEGSKA (reference sequence). The CDR3 loop is CSARPGQGDNYGYTF. CDR3 bases: TGCAGTGCTAGACCGGGACAGGGGGATAACTATGGCTACACCTTC.